The clone carrying this T cell receptor beta chain was detected ten times or more. Antigen unknown. Trimming took off 6 bases at V and 4 bases at J, with 13 bases between the two ends. The CDR3 is 13 amino acids. The sample originates from a study of T-cell reconstitution after alpha-beta-depleted transplantation in children. General study results and limits: The study traced high day-60 TCRbeta diversity in some patients to surviving recipient T cells and thymic progenitors. Expanded graft clones, several hundred of them, were reportedly the source of alpha-beta T cells about two months after transplant. Newly made T cells mostly supplied T-cell counts and diversity one year after transplant.

Molecular barcoding with unique molecular identifiers was used for the TCRbeta library. In TCRdb, the PCR reads were re-called with MiXCR into one record per CDR3 protein. The sample consists of about 250,000 distinct CDR3 sequences, roughly a quarter of them appearing once. The genes are TRBV12-3 or TRBV12-4 and TRBJ2-7; TRBD1 is a possible D gene (6 bases). This sequence was found in a female patient aged 2-10 years who had a stem cell transplant for congenital amegakaryocytic thrombocytopenia, so the T cells may come from the graft donor. The sample consisted of PBMCs, mostly from graft donor cells, taken 360 days after TCRalphabeta/CD19-depleted stem cell transplant. The CDR3 nucleotides read TGTGCCAGCAGCCCCTCAGGGGCGTACGAGCAGTACTTC. It translates to CASSPSGAYEQYF.